This TCR beta chain was sequenced in a study of blood T cell repertoires in COVID-19. Overall study: Acute and convalescent COVID-19 specimens originated in the United States, Italy and Spain. Sample material is recorded as cDNA or gDNA derived from T cells, B-cell-depleted T cells, or PBMCs.

Germline V gives CDR1 MNHEY, CDR2 SVGAGI. V was pared by 6 bases and J by 7 bases, with 12 bases between. CDR3 length: 12 residues. In the original analysis: Counts of nucleated cells, estimated from reference gene primer amplification, were obtained. Sequencing was performed with immunoSEQ multiplex PCR; in TCRdb, only in-frame clones are kept and a portion is missing. That table supplies the V and J calls and clone size; D and trimming were determined from the DNA. Among around 200,000 clones listed, roughly 87% were seen once. This clonotype originated in a man in his forties or fifties with active or convalescent COVID-19. Specimen: peripheral blood. The V gene is TRBV6-5, the J gene TRBJ1-2; TRBD1 might be the D (6 bases). Here the CDR3 reads CASRNNRVGYTF. DNA of the CDR3: TGTGCCAGCAGGAACAACAGGGTTGGCTACACCTTC.